This TCR beta chain was profiled in a study of T cells in localized non-small cell lung cancer (dated by TCRdb to between 2020 and 2021). In the study overall: The study analyzed T cell repertoires of about 230 early-stage NSCLC patients, comparing tumors and uninvolved tumor-adjacent lungs. The cohort consisted of roughly 240 treatment-naive NSCLC patients whose localized lung tumors had been resected. A mean age of around 66 years was recorded for the NSCLC patients, of whom under 150 were male and 100 to 110 were female.

Taken from the germline V gene, the CDR1 and CDR2 loops are SNHLY and FYNNEI. Taken from cysteine to phenylalanine, the CDR3 has 15 residues. This entry keeps only the CDR3 DNA: 45 bases, framed from base 1. For this chain, trimming is 7 bases at the V end and 4 bases at the J end, and the number of junction bases without a gene match is 13. General conclusions and limits of the study: Because the study design was exploratory, TCR variables were selected using unadjusted p-values without false-discovery rate correction. Longer overall survival was associated with higher T cell density in blood, whereas shorter survival was associated with higher clonality in adjacent lung. Uninvolved tumor-adjacent lung showed the highest T cell clonality, higher than tumor, which suggests more focused antigenic responses in the uninvolved tumor-adjacent lung. Multi-region tumor sequencing was not performed, so intratumor heterogeneity could not be excluded. A median of roughly 60 of the top 100 tumor clones were detected in paired uninvolved adjacent lung, and around 30 of these tumor clones were also found among the top 100 clones of the paired uninvolved adjacent lung.

Turning to this clone: Its cognate antigen has yet to be identified. The input lacks base qualities; no much larger clone sits a single base away.

At diagnosis, peripheral blood, uninvolved tumor-adjacent lung and tumor were collected and were preserved as a mix of fresh-frozen and FFPE material. For TCR repertoire profiling, blood samples were analyzed in the form of peripheral blood mononuclear cells. The immunoSEQ Assay was used to sequence TCR beta CDR3 regions from DNA. The paper's data handling went like this. To compute T cell density, TCR beta template counts were normalized to usable DNA, which was estimated by amplifying housekeeping genes. The preseqR package was used to estimate richness by extrapolating to 400,000 templates for PBMC samples and to 120,000 templates for tissue samples. Clonality was calculated as one minus Pielou's evenness. To identify tissue-enriched TCRs, differential abundance testing was run on productive amino-acid clonotypes with a minimum total count of 5 and an alpha of 0.1. The Jaccard Index and the Morisita Overlap Index were used to measure repertoire overlap between compartments. TCR beta CDR3s were clustered by GLIPH together with public tetramer-defined viral CDR3s, and at least three viral sequences plus V-gene enrichment were required for viral motifs. The source is immuneACCESS, and TCRdb retained only in-frame sequences with V and J called. Part of the clones is not carried over; for the studies checked, unresolved V genes explain less than half of this, and the remainder is unexplained. Clone size and the V and J calls come from that table; the DNA yielded D and trimming. Recorded for this sample are approximately 20,000 clones; 75% to 90% of them occurred a single time. Jointly, the top ten make up about 8.4% of the sample.

The sequences come from peripheral blood, collected before any cancer treatment. This sequence uses TRBV2 and TRBJ2-7; TRBD1 aligns with 7 central bases. The TCR sequence derives from a man aged 35 to 69 with stage I lung adenocarcinoma. The DNA sequence is given as TGTGCCAGCACACACGAAGGGGGACAGACTTACGAGCAGTACTTC. Its amino acids are CASTHEGGQTYEQYF.